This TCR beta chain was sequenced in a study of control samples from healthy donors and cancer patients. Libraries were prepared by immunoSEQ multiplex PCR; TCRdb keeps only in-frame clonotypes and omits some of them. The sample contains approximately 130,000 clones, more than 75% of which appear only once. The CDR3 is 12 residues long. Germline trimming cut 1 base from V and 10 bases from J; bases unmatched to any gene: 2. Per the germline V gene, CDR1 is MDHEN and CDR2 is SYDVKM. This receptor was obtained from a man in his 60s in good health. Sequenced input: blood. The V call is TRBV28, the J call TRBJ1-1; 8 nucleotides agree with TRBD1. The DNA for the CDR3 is TGTGCCAGCAGTTTATTTGGACAGGGAGCTTTCTTT. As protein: CASSLFGQGAFF.